A selection of T cell receptor beta chains follows, all from one sample in a study of lymphopenia after photon versus proton radiotherapy. Some clones are missing from TCRdb's copy, which holds only in-frame ones; the method was immunoSEQ multiplex PCR. The sample holds around 30,000 clones, over 75% seen once. This material consisted of peripheral blood, taken from a patient treated with proton-based radiotherapy. The receptors were gathered from a woman in her 70s with pancreatic cancer. Both conserved end residues are part of each CDR3. The D gene is left open where the match is weak. Clone size is not always given. Where it is, it says once, few, many or a class for expanded clones.

TRBD2	TRBJ2-3	NA	TRBV7-6	TGTGCCAGCAGCCATCGCCTCACTAGCGGGAGTTCAGATACGCAGTATTTT	CASSHRLTSGSSDTQYF
NA	TRBJ2-1	NA	TRBV11-1	TGTGCCAGCAGCGCCGGGACACAGCAGTTCTTC	CASSAGTQQFF
TRBD2	TRBJ2-5	NA	TRBV18	TGTGCCAGCTCACCACTGGGAGGGGAGACAACCCAGTACTTC	CASSPLGGETTQYF
NA	TRBJ2-7	NA	TRBV9	TGTGCCAGCAGCGTAGACGCCCAGGGCTACGAGCAGTACTTC	CASSVDAQGYEQYF
NA	TRBJ1-6	few	TRBV30	TGTGCCTGGAGTCCTCTTTCGGCGTCTACTTCACCCCTCCACTTT	CAWSPLSASTSPLHF
TRBD1	TRBJ2-2	NA	TRBV9	TGTGCCAGCAGCGTCGCAAGGGGGCTAATCGGGGAGCTGTTTTTT	CASSVARGLIGELFF
TRBD1	TRBJ1-3	NA	TRBV28	TGTGCCAGCAGTTCCCTAACTACAGGGGCCTCCTCTGGAAACACCATATATTTT	CASSSLTTGASSGNTIYF
NA	TRBJ1-1	NA	TRBV9	TGTGCCAGCACCCTGGGGGGACATGACACTGAAGCTTTCTTT	CASTLGGHDTEAFF
TRBD1	TRBJ1-3	NA	TRBV28	TGTGCCAGCAGTTTTGGACAGGGCTTCTCTGGAAACACCATATATTTT	CASSFGQGFSGNTIYF
TRBD1	TRBJ2-2	NA	TRBV11-1	TGTGCCAGCAGCCCCCGGACAGGGAACACCGGGGAGCTGTTTTTT	CASSPRTGNTGELFF
TRBD2	TRBJ2-3	NA	TRBV7-9	TGTGCCAGCAGCTTAGTCGGACTAGCGGGAGGATCGCAGTATTTT	CASSLVGLAGGSQYF
TRBD2	TRBJ2-5	NA	TRBV7-8	TGTGCCAGCAGCGTGCGGGAGCTTCCGACAGAGACCCAGTACTTC	CASSVRELPTETQYF
TRBD1	TRBJ2-1	NA	TRBV27	TGTGCCAGCAGTTGGATCCGGGACAGGGGTTCGGGCTCCTACAATGAGCAGTTCTTC	CASSWIRDRGSGSYNEQFF
NA	TRBJ1-2	NA	TRBV2	TGTGCCAGCAGTGAAGGGCAATATGGCTACACCTTC	CASSEGQYGYTF
TRBD2	TRBJ2-3	NA	TRBV7-9	TGTGCCAGCAGCCCGACTAGCGTTGTGGATACGCAGTATTTT	CASSPTSVVDTQYF
NA	TRBJ1-6	NA	TRBV28	TGTGCCAGCGTGACCCTAGGTTCCGGTAATTCACCCCTCCACTTT	CASVTLGSGNSPLHF
NA	TRBJ1-4	NA	TRBV28	TGTGCCAGCAGTTTACCTAACGGAAATGAAAAACTGTTTTTT	CASSLPNGNEKLFF
NA	TRBJ2-1	NA	TRBV11-1	TGTGCCAGCAGCTCACTAGCCGGGGGGCCCAATGAGCAGTTCTTC	CASSSLAGGPNEQFF
NA	TRBJ2-1	NA	TRBV7-3	TGTGCCAGCAGCTTTACTAGAGACAATGAGCAGTTCTTC	CASSFTRDNEQFF
NA	TRBJ2-5	few	TRBV5-1	TGCGCCAGCAGCTTGGCCCAAGAGACCCAGTACTTC	CASSLAQETQYF
NA	TRBJ1-6	few	TRBV2	TGTGCCAGCAGTCAATACGCGGGGCCCGGGGGACCCCTCCACTTT	CASSQYAGPGGPLHF
NA	TRBJ2-1	NA	TRBV19	TGTGCCAGTAGTATAGATGTCGGGACTCCTGACCCCAATGAGCAGTTCTTC	CASSIDVGTPDPNEQFF
TRBD1	TRBJ2-2	once	TRBV5-1	TGCGCCAGCAGCTTAGGAGGACAGGCGAACACCGGGGAGCTGTTTTTT	CASSLGGQANTGELFF
NA	TRBJ2-3	NA	TRBV19	TGTGCCACTAGGAACACAGATACGCAGTATTTT	CATRNTDTQYF
TRBD1	TRBJ1-2	NA	TRBV28	TGTGCCAGCACTGGGACAGTTTATGGCTACACCTTC	CASTGTVYGYTF
NA	TRBJ2-2	medium-sized	TRBV11-3	TGTGCCAGCAGCTTGTCTCCGGCGACCGGGGAGCTGTTTTTT	CASSLSPATGELFF
NA	TRBJ1-1	NA	TRBV19	TGTGCCAGTGCCTTGATTGGATCAGCGAACACTGAAGCTTTCTTT	CASALIGSANTEAFF
NA	TRBJ1-6	NA	TRBV6-6	TGTGCCAGCAGTTACTTGGGGGATCAGCCTAGCTCACCCCTCCACTTT	CASSYLGDQPSSPLHF
NA	TRBJ1-1	few	TRBV6-1	TGTGCCAGCAGTGTGGATACAGGCACCACTGAAGCTTTCTTT	CASSVDTGTTEAFF
TRBD2	TRBJ2-7	NA	TRBV2	TGTGCCAGCAGTGAATTAGGACTAGCGGGGGAGCAGTACTTC	CASSELGLAGEQYF
TRBD1	TRBJ2-1	NA	TRBV28	TGTGCCAGCAGTACCGGGACAGGGACGGGGAATGAGCAGTTCTTC	CASSTGTGTGNEQFF
TRBD1	TRBJ1-6	NA	TRBV28	TGTGCCAGCGAGAGACCGGGACAGGGGGATTCACCCCTCCACTTT	CASERPGQGDSPLHF
NA	TRBJ2-3	NA	TRBV10-3	TGTGCCATCAGTGGTAGCACAGATACGCAGTATTTT	CAISGSTDTQYF
TRBD1	TRBJ2-7	NA	TRBV30	TGTGCCTGGAGGAGGGGACAGATCAACGAGCAGTACTTC	CAWRRGQINEQYF
NA	TRBJ2-1	NA	TRBV18	TGTGCCAGCTCACGAAAGTCCGACAATGAGCAGTTCTTC	CASSRKSDNEQFF
TRBD2	TRBJ2-1	NA	TRBV10-3	TGTGCCATCAGGCCTGGGAGTAGCGGGTGGGACAATGAGCAGTTCTTC	CAIRPGSSGWDNEQFF
TRBD2	TRBJ2-1	few	TRBV7-2	TGTGCCAGCAGCCGCGGGCTAGCGGACAATGAGCAGTTCTTC	CASSRGLADNEQFF
TRBD1	TRBJ1-6	NA	TRBV19	TGTGCCAGTAGTCCTCGGACAGGGGGAGACAATTCACCCCTCCACTTT	CASSPRTGGDNSPLHF
NA	TRBJ2-6	NA	TRBV28	TGTGCCAGCAGGGGACCCTTCTCTGGGGCCAACGTCCTGACTTTC	CASRGPFSGANVLTF
TRBD1	TRBJ1-1	NA	TRBV7-2	TGTGCCAGCAGCTTAGCGCCGACAGGGCGGGAGAACACTGAAGCTTTCTTT	CASSLAPTGRENTEAFF
TRBD1	TRBJ2-7	NA	TRBV7-2	TGTGCCAGCACCCGGGACAGCTCCTACGAGCAGTACTTC	CASTRDSSYEQYF
NA	TRBJ1-2	NA	TRBV7-2	TGTGCCAGCAGCTTAGAGGGTTCATCCGGCCGTGGCTACACCTTC	CASSLEGSSGRGYTF
NA	TRBJ2-5	NA	TRBV6-6	TGTGCCAGCAAATCTGCGACTTTACAAGAGACCCAGTACTTC	CASKSATLQETQYF
TRBD1	TRBJ1-6	NA	TRBV2	TGTGCCAGCAGTCCCCAGACAGGGAATGGTTCACCCCTCCACTTT	CASSPQTGNGSPLHF
TRBD1	TRBJ2-3	NA	TRBV6-1	TGTGCCAGCAGCCCGACAGGGGCGGTAGTAGATACGCAGTATTTT	CASSPTGAVVDTQYF
NA	TRBJ2-3	NA	TRBV28	TGTGCCAGTAAACAGGGAGGGGGCACAGATACGCAGTATTTT	CASKQGGGTDTQYF
NA	TRBJ2-1	NA	TRBV11-2	TGTGCCAGCAGCCCCTATGGGGTTGGCTCCTACAATGAGCAGTTCTTC	CASSPYGVGSYNEQFF
NA	TRBJ2-1	NA	TRBV5-1	TGCGCCAGCAGCTTGGGCCAACCTGGCAATGAGCAGTTCTTC	CASSLGQPGNEQFF
TRBD2	TRBJ2-4	NA	TRBV27	TGTGCCAGCAGTTTATCCGGACTAGCGCTTGACATCAAAAACATTCAGTACTTC	CASSLSGLALDIKNIQYF
NA	TRBJ2-3	NA	TRBV28	TGTGCCAGCAGTTTAAGGGCGCGGCGCTTCACAGATACGCAGTATTTT	CASSLRARRFTDTQYF
TRBD1	TRBJ1-4	NA	TRBV7-9	TGTGCCAGCAGCATTACGACAGGGGACGGGGGGGAAAAACTGTTTTTT	CASSITTGDGGEKLFF
TRBD2	TRBJ2-1	NA	TRBV19	TGTGCCAGTAAACGGACTAGCGGTTTGGGGGAGCAGTTCTTC	CASKRTSGLGEQFF
NA	TRBJ2-1	NA	TRBV5-5	TGTGCCAGCAGCCCCCGGGGTAGCGGACTTTTCTACAATGAGCAGTTCTTC	CASSPRGSGLFYNEQFF
TRBD2	TRBJ2-1	NA	TRBV25-1	TGTGCCAGCAGTGCCGGGACTAGCGGGGGTTTCTCCTACAATGAGCAGTTCTTC	CASSAGTSGGFSYNEQFF
TRBD2	TRBJ2-3	NA	TRBV28	TGTGCCAGCAGTTTAGCGGGAGATCGCACAGATACGCAGTATTTT	CASSLAGDRTDTQYF